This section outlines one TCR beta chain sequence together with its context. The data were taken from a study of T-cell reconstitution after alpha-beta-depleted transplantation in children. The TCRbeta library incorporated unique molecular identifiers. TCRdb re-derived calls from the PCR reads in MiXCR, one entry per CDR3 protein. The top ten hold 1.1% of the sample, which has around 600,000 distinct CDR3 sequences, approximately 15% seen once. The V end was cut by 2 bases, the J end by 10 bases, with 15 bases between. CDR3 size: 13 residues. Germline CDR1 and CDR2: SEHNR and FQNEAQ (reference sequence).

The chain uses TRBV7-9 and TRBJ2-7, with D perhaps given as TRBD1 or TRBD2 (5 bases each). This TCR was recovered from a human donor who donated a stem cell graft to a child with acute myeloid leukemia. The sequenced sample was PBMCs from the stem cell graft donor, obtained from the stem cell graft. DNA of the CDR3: TGTGCCAGCAGCTTAAACCCGAGGGACGCTCAGTACGTC. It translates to CASSLNPRDAQYV.